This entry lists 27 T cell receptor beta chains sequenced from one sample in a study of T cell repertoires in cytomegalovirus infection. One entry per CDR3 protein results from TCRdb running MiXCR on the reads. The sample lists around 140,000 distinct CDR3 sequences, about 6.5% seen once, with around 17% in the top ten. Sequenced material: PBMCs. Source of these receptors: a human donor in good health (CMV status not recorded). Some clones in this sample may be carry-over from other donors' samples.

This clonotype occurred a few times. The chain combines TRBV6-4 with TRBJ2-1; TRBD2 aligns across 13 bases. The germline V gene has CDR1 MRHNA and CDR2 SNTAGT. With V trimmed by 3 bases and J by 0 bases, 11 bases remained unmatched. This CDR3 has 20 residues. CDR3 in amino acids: CASSEEGTLAGGSSYNEQFF. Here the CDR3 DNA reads TGTGCCAGCAGTGAAGAAGGCACACTAGCGGGGGGGAGCTCCTACAATGAGCAGTTCTTC.

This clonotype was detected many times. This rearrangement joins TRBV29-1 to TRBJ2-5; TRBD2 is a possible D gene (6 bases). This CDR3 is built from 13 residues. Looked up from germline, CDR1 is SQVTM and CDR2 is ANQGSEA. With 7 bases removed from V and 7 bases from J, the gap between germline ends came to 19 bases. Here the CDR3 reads CSAEGARGGTQYF. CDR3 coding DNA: TGCAGCGCGGAGGGCGCTCGGGGAGGGACCCAGTACTTC.

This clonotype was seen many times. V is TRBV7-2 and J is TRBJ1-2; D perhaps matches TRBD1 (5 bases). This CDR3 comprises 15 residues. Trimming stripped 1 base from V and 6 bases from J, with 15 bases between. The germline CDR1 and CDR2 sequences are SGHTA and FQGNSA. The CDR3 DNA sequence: TGTGCCAGCAGCTTAGGCCGTCTGGGGCCGCATGGCTACACCTTC. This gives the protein CASSLGRLGPHGYTF. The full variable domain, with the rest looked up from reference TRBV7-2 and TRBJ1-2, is GAGVSQSPSNKVTEKGKDVELRCDPISGHTALYWYRQSLGQGLEFLIYFQGNSAPDKSGLPSDRFSAERTGGSVSTLTIQRTQQEDSAVYLCASSLGRLGPHGYTFGSGTRLTVV.

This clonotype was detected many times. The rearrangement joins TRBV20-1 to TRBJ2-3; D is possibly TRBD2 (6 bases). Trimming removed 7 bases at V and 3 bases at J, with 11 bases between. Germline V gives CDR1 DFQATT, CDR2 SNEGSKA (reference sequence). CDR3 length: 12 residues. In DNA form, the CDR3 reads TGCAGTGTCGTCGGGGGAACAGATACGCAGTATTTT. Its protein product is CSVVGGTDTQYF.

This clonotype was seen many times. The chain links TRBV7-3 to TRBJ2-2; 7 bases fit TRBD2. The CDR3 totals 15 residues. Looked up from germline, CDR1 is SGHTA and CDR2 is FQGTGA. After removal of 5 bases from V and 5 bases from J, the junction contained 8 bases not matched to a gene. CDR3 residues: CASSPRQGGTGELFF. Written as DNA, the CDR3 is TGTGCCAGCAGCCCCCGGCAGGGAGGGACCGGGGAGCTGTTTTTT.

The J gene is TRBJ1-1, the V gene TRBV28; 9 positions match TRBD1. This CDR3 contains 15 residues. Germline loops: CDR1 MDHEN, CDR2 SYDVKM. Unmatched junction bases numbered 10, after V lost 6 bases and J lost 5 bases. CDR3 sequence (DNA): TGTGCCAGCAGCCCCCTGACAGGGGGGTTAACTGAAGCTTTCTTT. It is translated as CASSPLTGGLTEAFF.

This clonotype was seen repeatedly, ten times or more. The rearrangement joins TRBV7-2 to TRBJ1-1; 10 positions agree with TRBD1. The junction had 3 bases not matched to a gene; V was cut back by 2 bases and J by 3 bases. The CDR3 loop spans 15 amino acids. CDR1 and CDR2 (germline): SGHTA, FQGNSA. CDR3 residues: CASSLMDRGDTEAFF. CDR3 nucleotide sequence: TGTGCCAGCAGCTTAATGGACAGGGGGGACACTGAAGCTTTCTTT.

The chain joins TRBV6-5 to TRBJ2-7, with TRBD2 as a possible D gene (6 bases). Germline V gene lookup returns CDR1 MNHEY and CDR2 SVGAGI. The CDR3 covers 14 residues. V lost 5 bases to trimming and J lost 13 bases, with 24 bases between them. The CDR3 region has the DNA TGTGCCAGCAGTCCCCCTGGGGGGACGCAGGGAATTTACTTC. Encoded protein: CASSPPGGTQGIYF.

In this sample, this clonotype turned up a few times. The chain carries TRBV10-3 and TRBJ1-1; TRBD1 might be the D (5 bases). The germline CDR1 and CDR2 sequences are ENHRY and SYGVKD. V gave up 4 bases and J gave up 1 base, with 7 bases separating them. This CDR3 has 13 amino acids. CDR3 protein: CAISVGPNTEAFF. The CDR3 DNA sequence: TGTGCCATCAGTGTGGGGCCGAACACTGAAGCTTTCTTT.

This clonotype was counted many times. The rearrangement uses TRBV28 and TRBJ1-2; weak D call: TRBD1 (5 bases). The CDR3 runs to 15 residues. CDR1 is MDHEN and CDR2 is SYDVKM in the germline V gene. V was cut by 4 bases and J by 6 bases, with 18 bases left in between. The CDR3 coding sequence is TGTGCCAGCAGTTCGCCCGGGACTTTAAAAAATGGCTACACCTTC. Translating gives CASSSPGTLKNGYTF.

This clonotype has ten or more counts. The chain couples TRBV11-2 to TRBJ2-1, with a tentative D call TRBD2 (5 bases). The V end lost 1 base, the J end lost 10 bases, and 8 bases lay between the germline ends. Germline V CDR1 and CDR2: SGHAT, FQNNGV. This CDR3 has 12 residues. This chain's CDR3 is CASSLAGNEQFF. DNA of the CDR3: TGTGCCAGCAGCTTAGCCGGGAACGAGCAGTTCTTC.

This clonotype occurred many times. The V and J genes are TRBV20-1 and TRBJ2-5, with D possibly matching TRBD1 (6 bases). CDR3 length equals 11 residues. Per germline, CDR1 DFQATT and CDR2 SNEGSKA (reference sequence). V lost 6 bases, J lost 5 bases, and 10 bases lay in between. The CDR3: CSAIQGETQYF. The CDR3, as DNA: TGCAGTGCCATCCAGGGGGAGACCCAGTACTTC.

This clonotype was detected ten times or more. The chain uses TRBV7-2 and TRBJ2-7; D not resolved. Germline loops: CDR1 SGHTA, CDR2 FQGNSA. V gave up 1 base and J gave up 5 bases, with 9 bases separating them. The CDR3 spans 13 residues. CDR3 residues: CASSLDHRDEQYF. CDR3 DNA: TGTGCCAGCAGCTTAGATCATCGGGACGAGCAGTACTTC.

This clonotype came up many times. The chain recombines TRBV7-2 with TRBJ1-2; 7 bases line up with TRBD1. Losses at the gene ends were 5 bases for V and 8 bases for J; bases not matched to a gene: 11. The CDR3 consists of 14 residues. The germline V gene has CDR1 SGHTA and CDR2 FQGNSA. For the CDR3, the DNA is TGTGCCAGCAGCCAAACGGCGGGAGGGGGCGGCTACACCTTC. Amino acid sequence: CASSQTAGGGGYTF.

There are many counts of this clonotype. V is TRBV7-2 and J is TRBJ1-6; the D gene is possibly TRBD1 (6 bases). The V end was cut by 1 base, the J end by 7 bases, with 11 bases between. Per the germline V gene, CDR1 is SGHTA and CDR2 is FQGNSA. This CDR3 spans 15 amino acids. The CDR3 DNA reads TGTGCCAGCAGCTTAGTTGGGGGGCAGAATTCACCCCTCCACTTT. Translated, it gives CASSLVGGQNSPLHF.

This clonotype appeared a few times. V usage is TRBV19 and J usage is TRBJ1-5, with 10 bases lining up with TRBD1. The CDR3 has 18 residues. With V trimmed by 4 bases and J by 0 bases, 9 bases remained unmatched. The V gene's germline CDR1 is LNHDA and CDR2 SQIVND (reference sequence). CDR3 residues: CASSRSRDRGFSNQPQHF. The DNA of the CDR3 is TGTGCCAGTAGTAGGAGCCGGGACAGGGGATTTAGCAATCAGCCCCAGCATTTT.

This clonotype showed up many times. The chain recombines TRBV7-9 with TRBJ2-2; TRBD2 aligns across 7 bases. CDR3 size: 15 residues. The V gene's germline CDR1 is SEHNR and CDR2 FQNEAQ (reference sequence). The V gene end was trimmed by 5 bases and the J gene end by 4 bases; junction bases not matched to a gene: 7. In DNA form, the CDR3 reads TGTGCCAGCAGCCTTACTAGCGTAAGCACCGGGGAGCTGTTTTTT. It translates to CASSLTSVSTGELFF.

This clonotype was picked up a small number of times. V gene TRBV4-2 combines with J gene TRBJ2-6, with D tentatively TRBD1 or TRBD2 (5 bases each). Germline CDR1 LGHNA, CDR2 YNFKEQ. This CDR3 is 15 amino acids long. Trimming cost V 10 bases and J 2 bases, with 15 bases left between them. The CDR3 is CATAGGATGANVLTF. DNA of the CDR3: TGTGCCACCGCGGGTGGGGCGACTGGGGCCAACGTCCTGACTTTC.

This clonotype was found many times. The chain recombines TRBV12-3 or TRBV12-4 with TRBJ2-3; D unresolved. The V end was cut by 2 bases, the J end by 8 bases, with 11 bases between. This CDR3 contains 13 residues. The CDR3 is CASSLLFLGTQYF. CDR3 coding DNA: TGTGCCAGCAGTTTACTCTTCCTGGGTACGCAGTATTTT.

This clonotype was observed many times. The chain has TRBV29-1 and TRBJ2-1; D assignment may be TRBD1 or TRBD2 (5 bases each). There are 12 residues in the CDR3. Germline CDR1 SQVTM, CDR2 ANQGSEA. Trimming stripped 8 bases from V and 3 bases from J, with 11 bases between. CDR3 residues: CSLGTGYNEQFF. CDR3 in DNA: TGCAGCTTAGGGACGGGCTACAATGAGCAGTTCTTC.

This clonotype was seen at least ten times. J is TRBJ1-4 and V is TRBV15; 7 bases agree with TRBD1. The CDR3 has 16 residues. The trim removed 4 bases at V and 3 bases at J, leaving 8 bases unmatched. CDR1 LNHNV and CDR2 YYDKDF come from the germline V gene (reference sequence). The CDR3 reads CATSNGAGGPNEKLFF. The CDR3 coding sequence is TGTGCCACCAGCAACGGGGCAGGGGGTCCTAATGAAAAACTGTTTTTT.

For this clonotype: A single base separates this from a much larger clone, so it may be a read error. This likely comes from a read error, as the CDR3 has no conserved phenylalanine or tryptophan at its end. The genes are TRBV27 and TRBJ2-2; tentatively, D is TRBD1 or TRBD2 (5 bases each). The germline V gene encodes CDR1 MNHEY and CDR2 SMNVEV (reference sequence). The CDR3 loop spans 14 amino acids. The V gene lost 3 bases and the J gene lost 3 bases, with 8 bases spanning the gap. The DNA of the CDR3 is TGTGCCAGCAGTTTGGGGACGTACACCGGGGAGCTGTTTCTT. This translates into CASSLGTYTGELFL.

CDR3 sequence reads: CSARGQGWGNQPQHF. CDR3 bases: TGCAGTGCTAGAGGACAGGGTTGGGGCAATCAGCCCCAGCATTTT. The rearrangement joins TRBV20-1 to TRBJ1-5; 7 bases are a match to TRBD1. CDR1 DFQATT and CDR2 SNEGSKA come from the germline V gene (reference sequence). The CDR3 has 15 amino acids. Unmatched junction bases numbered 5, after V lost 1 base and J lost 2 bases.

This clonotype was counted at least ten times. CDR3 DNA: TGTGCCAGCAGTTCTCCGGGGACCACAGATACGCAGTATTTT. Its protein is CASSSPGTTDTQYF. V is TRBV28 and J is TRBJ2-3, with D possibly called TRBD1 or TRBD2 (5 bases each). This CDR3 contains 14 residues. Germline values: CDR1 MDHEN, CDR2 SYDVKM. V lost 4 bases and J 2 bases, leaving 10 bases between the germline ends.

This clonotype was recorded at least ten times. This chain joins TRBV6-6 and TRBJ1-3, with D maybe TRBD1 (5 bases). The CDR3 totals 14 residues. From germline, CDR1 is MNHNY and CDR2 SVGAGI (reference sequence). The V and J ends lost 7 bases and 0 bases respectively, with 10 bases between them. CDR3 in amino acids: CASTRDGSGNTIYF. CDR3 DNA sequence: TGTGCCAGCACCCGGGACGGCTCTGGAAACACCATATATTTT.

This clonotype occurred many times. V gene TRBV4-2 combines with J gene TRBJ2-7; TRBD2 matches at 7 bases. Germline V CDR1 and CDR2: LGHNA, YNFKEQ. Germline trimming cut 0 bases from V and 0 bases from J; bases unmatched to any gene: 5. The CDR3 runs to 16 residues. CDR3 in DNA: TGTGCCAGCAGCCAAGAGTTAGGCGGGGGCTCCTACGAGCAGTACTTC. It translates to CASSQELGGGSYEQYF.

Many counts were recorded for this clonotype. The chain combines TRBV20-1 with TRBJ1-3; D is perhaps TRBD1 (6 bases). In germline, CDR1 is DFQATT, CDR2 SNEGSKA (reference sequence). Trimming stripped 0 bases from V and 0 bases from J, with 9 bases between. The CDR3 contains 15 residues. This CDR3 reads CSARETGISGNTIYF. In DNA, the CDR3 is TGCAGTGCTAGAGAAACAGGGATCTCTGGAAACACCATATATTTT.